This record looks at one TCR beta chain sequence and its context. The antigen is not known. A CD45RO-CCR7+CD27+CD95- profile was what naive CD8+ T cells displayed. The libraries of TRB cDNA were constructed through 5' RACE using UMI labels. TCRdb re-analyzed the 5' RACE reads; it lists each CDR3 protein once, without DNA. The sample has about 42,000 distinct CDR3 sequences, and its top ten clones hold 2.5%. This specimen belongs to a study of CXCR3-negative and CXCR3-positive naive CD8 T cells. Findings and caveats of the study: Higher TRB CDR3 hydrophobicity marked CXCR3-positive naive cells relative to CXCR3-negative naive cells.

The sequence came from a human donor in good health. Some clones in this sample may be carry-over from other donors' samples. The specimen was naive CXCR3- CD8+ T cells from blood. As to subset: CD45RO-CCR7+CD27+CD95- naive CD8+ T cells lacking CXCR3 (TNR3-).

The CDR3 sequence is CSVEDQGWARETQYF. The chain has TRBV29-1 and TRBJ2-5; TCRdb returns TRBD2, unconfirmable since there is no DNA. Per germline, CDR1 SQVTM and CDR2 ANQGSEA. This CDR3 comprises 15 residues.